The 30 T cell receptor beta chains in this list originate from one sample, sequenced in a study of cytomegalovirus exposure and HLA in healthy donors. Use of 60 Vbeta and 13 Jbeta primers characterized the PCR. The repertoire was sequenced with immunoSEQ multiplex PCR; TCRdb's copy has only in-frame clones and lacks some. The data contain 130,000 or so clones, roughly 74% of them singletons. The specimen was PBMCs. The receptors originated from a man in his forties in good health and CMV-seropositive.

This clone was recorded only once. The chain carries TRBV7-8 and TRBJ2-2, with 8 bases lining up with TRBD2. Germline trimming cut 7 bases from V and 3 bases from J; bases unmatched to any gene: 16. The CDR3 sequence is 18 residues long. Germline V CDR1 and CDR2: SGHVS, FQNEAQ. The CDR3 coding sequence is TGTGCCAGCACCCCAAAGCGGTACGGGAGGGCCGACACCGGGGAGCTGTTTTTT. Protein: CASTPKRYGRADTGELFF.

Comment on this clone: Other nucleotide sequences from this sample produce the same CDR3. The J gene is TRBJ1-2, the V gene TRBV27, with D uncertain. The CDR3 runs 15 residues. Germline loops: CDR1 MNHEY, CDR2 SMNVEV (reference sequence). The V and J ends lost 0 bases and 2 bases respectively, with 10 bases between them. The CDR3 DNA follows: TGTGCCAGCAGTTTATCGGGAGGGAACAACTATGGCTACACCTTC. It is translated as CASSLSGGNNYGYTF.

The table lists this clone with a few counts. The chain recombines TRBV15 with TRBJ2-3; no firm D call. Per germline, CDR1 LNHNV and CDR2 YYDKDF (reference sequence). There are 15 residues in the CDR3. The V gene lost 0 bases and the J gene lost 2 bases, with 9 bases spanning the gap. The CDR3 region has the DNA TGTGCCACCAGCAGAGATCCAGGAAACACAGATACGCAGTATTTT. Residues: CATSRDPGNTDTQYF.

This chain uses TRBV6-1 with TRBJ2-2; D is ambiguous. The CDR3 sequence is 11 residues long. V was clipped by 4 bases and J by 13 bases, with 10 bases between them. The germline V gene encodes CDR1 MNHNS and CDR2 SASEGT. The CDR3 DNA sequence: TGTGCCAGCAGTGCCACAGTGGGGCTGTTTTTT. Translating it yields CASSATVGLFF.

V usage is TRBV5-6 and J usage is TRBJ1-1; D gene ambiguous. Germline CDR1 is SGHDT and CDR2 is YYEEEE. Trimming shortened V by 6 bases and J by 2 bases, and 11 bases separated the two germline ends. The CDR3 contains 13 residues. The CDR3 is CASTVGKNTEAFF. Here the CDR3 DNA reads TGTGCCAGCACGGTCGGTAAAAACACTGAAGCTTTCTTT.

This chain links TRBV6-5 with TRBJ2-7; 14 positions agree with TRBD2. The V segment lost 4 bases and the J segment 6 bases; nucleotides outside the gene matches: 8. This CDR3 spans 16 amino acids. Germline CDR1 MNHEY, CDR2 SVGAGI. The CDR3 loop is CASSSQRGLAGVEQYF. The CDR3 nucleotides read TGTGCCAGCAGTTCCCAGAGGGGACTAGCGGGAGTCGAGCAGTACTTC.

This clone was seen more than once but under ten times. The chain uses TRBV7-6 and TRBJ1-1; 7 bases map to TRBD1. Germline V gene data show CDR1 as SGHVS and CDR2 as FNYEAQ. The CDR3 is 16 residues long. After removal of 4 bases from V and 0 bases from J, the junction contained 8 bases not matched to a gene. CDR3: CASSSRDSVMNTEAFF. CDR3 DNA: TGTGCCAGCAGCTCCCGGGACAGCGTTATGAACACTGAAGCTTTCTTT.

The V gene is TRBV30, the J gene TRBJ2-2; weak D call: TRBD1 (5 bases). The CDR3 sequence is 13 residues long. V lost 4 bases and J 7 bases, leaving 13 bases between the germline ends. Germline CDR1 reads GTSNPN; CDR2 reads SVGIG (reference sequence). The CDR3 region has the DNA TGTGCCTGGACCGGCCGTAGGGGCGGGGAGCTGTTTTTT. Amino acid sequence: CAWTGRRGGELFF.

The V call is TRBV10-3, the J call TRBJ1-6; D uncertain. The CDR3 consists of 13 residues. Trimming removed 7 bases at V and 7 bases at J, with 11 bases between. Germline lookup yields CDR1 ENHRY and CDR2 SYGVKD. The CDR3 nucleotides read TGTGCCATCACCCGGAGCGAGAATTCACCCCTCCACTTT. This sequence encodes CAITRSENSPLHF.

The chain combines TRBV27 with TRBJ2-5, with D maybe TRBD1 (6 bases). Matching the DNA end better, TRBJ2-7 makes the J call doubtful. CDR1 MNHEY and CDR2 SMNVEV come from the germline V gene (reference sequence). The CDR3 totals 12 residues. CDR3 loop: CATGGGIYEQYF. The DNA for the CDR3 is TGTGCCACCGGTGGGGGCATCTACGAGCAGTACTTC.

This clone came up a few times. The chain has TRBV6-5 and TRBJ2-1; the D gene is possibly TRBD2 (6 bases). V gave up 8 bases and J gave up 0 bases, with 11 bases separating them. The length of the CDR3 is 14 residues. Germline V lookup: CDR1 MNHEY, CDR2 SVGAGI. CDR3 coding DNA: TGTGCCAGCGGACGGGGGAGCTCCTACAATGAGCAGTTCTTC. Translating it yields CASGRGSSYNEQFF.

The rearrangement uses TRBV5-8 and TRBJ2-5; maybe TRBD1 (6 bases). Germline V lookup: CDR1 SGHTS, CDR2 YDEGEE. Trimming cost V 1 base and J 3 bases, with 13 bases left between them. This CDR3 spans 15 amino acids. The DNA for the CDR3 is TGTGCCAGCAGCTTGCGAGGCAGGGGTGAAGAGACCCAGTACTTC. This encodes CASSLRGRGEETQYF.

V usage is TRBV9 and J usage is TRBJ2-2, with D perhaps matching TRBD1 (6 bases). CDR1 and CDR2 from the germline V gene are SGDLS and YYNGEE. With 4 bases removed from V and 6 bases from J, the gap between germline ends came to 13 bases. CDR3 size: 14 residues. The CDR3 loop is CASSSYGQPGELFF. The CDR3, as DNA: TGTGCCAGCAGCTCCTACGGACAGCCCGGGGAGCTGTTTTTT.

This rearrangement joins TRBV9 to TRBJ2-2, with no clear D. Germline CDR1 is SGDLS and CDR2 is YYNGEE. This CDR3 is 16 amino acids long. Trimming cost V 3 bases and J 0 bases, with 12 bases left between them. Written as DNA, the CDR3 is TGTGCCAGCAGCGAGAGGAGTAGCACGAACACCGGGGAGCTGTTTTTT. Translated: CASSERSSTNTGELFF.

The chain employs TRBV11-2 and TRBJ2-7; D unresolved. CDR1 is SGHAT, CDR2 FQNNGV, per germline. There are 12 residues in the CDR3. Trimming shortened V by 5 bases and J by 3 bases, and 8 bases separated the two germline ends. The CDR3 here is CASSPVGYEQYF. CDR3 coding DNA: TGTGCCAGCAGCCCGGTCGGCTACGAGCAGTACTTC.

The CDR3 DNA follows: TGTGCCAGCAGCACAGCCTCTATATTCTCCTACGAGCAGTACTTC. This encodes CASSTASIFSYEQYF. The chain couples TRBV28 to TRBJ2-7, with D unresolved. The CDR3 has 15 residues. The germline CDR1 and CDR2 sequences are MDHEN and SYDVKM. With 6 bases removed from V and 0 bases from J, the gap between germline ends came to 15 bases. The whole variable domain, remainder taken from reference TRBV28 and TRBJ2-7, is DVKVTQSSRYLVKRTGEKVFLECVQDMDHENMFWYRQDPGLGLRLIYFSYDVKMKEKGDIPEGYSVSREKKERFSLILESASTNQTSMYLCASSTASIFSYEQYFGPGTRLTVT.

CDR3 sequence (DNA): TGTGCCAGCAGTTCCCGGGACAGGGTCTACGAGCAGTACTTC. This encodes CASSSRDRVYEQYF. V is TRBV27 and J is TRBJ2-7, with 9 bases identical to TRBD1. V gave up 4 bases and J gave up 3 bases; unmatched junction bases: 4. This CDR3 has 14 amino acids. The germline V gene encodes CDR1 MNHEY and CDR2 SMNVEV (reference sequence).

This clone was recorded a few times. The genes are TRBV5-4 and TRBJ2-5; 8 bases fit TRBD1. The trim removed 2 bases at V and 3 bases at J, leaving 12 bases unmatched. The V gene's germline CDR1 is SGHNT and CDR2 YYREEE (reference sequence). This CDR3 has 17 residues. CDR3 bases: TGTGCCAGCAGCTTCGGGATCGGAACAGGGGGGAAAGAGACCCAGTACTTC. Its protein is CASSFGIGTGGKETQYF.

This sequence joins TRBV11-2 and TRBJ2-5; unclear D gene. The CDR3 extends over 15 amino acids. Germline CDR1 and CDR2: SGHAT and FQNNGV. V lost 1 base and J 2 bases, leaving 11 bases between the germline ends. For the CDR3, the DNA is TGTGCCAGCAGCTTAGGAGGCCCAGCGCAAGAGACCCAGTACTTC. Translation: CASSLGGPAQETQYF. The full variable domain, in which reference TRBV11-2 and TRBJ2-5 provide the parts outside the CDR3, is EAGVAQSPRYKIIEKRQSVAFWCNPISGHATLYWYQQILGQGPKLLIQFQNNGVVDDSQLPKDRFSAERLKGVDSTLKIQPAKLEDSAVYLCASSLGGPAQETQYFGPGTRLLVL.

A few counts support this clone. This chain uses TRBV11-2 with TRBJ1-1; 11 nucleotides match TRBD1. This CDR3 spans 17 amino acids. V trimming: 6 bases; J trimming: 7 bases; junction bases outside the gene matches: 16. CDR1 SGHAT and CDR2 FQNNGV come from the germline V gene. The CDR3 reads CASSGSGIGQGACEAFF. The CDR3 DNA sequence: TGTGCCAGCAGTGGGAGCGGTATAGGACAGGGGGCCTGTGAAGCTTTCTTT.

Details on this clone: The junction departs from the called germline gene at one end, perhaps through a read error. This chain connects TRBV6-6 to TRBJ1-5; unclear D gene. The CDR3 loop spans 16 amino acids. In germline, CDR1 is MNHNY, CDR2 SVGAGI (reference sequence). This CDR3 is CANSSPVIRGNQPQHF. The CDR3 bases are TGTGCCAACAGTTCTCCCGTTATTCGCGGTAATCAGCCCCAGCATTTT.

The chain joins TRBV7-9 to TRBJ2-3, with D perhaps TRBD2 (6 bases). V lost 11 bases and J lost 0, with 15 bases in between. The CDR3 sequence is 14 residues long. Per germline, CDR1 SEHNR and CDR2 FQNEAQ (reference sequence). In DNA form, the CDR3 reads TGTGCCGGCCATGGAGGGGAAAGCACAGATACGCAGTATTTT. Its protein product is CAGHGGESTDTQYF.

This clone was recorded once. The gene calls are TRBV9 and TRBJ2-7, with 7 bases aligning to TRBD1. CDR3 length: 16 amino acids. Germline trimming cut 3 bases from V and 2 bases from J; bases unmatched to any gene: 11. Germline V gives CDR1 SGDLS, CDR2 YYNGEE. The CDR3 loop reads CASSADPDRTAYEQYF. DNA for the CDR3: TGTGCCAGCAGCGCAGATCCGGACAGGACGGCCTACGAGCAGTACTTC.

The chain combines TRBV5-1 with TRBJ2-2, with 10 nucleotides matching TRBD2. The CDR3 covers 17 residues. In germline, CDR1 is SGHRS, CDR2 YFSETQ. V lost 0 bases to trimming and J lost 3 bases; unmatched junction nucleotides: 5. The CDR3 loop is CASSLASGGAHTGELFF. The CDR3 DNA reads TGCGCCAGCAGCTTGGCCAGCGGGGGGGCACACACCGGGGAGCTGTTTTTT.

This chain joins TRBV21-1 and TRBJ2-1; the D call TRBD2 from the table was never checked on the DNA. TRBV21-1 is shown as a pseudogene. The CDR3 loop spans 18 amino acids. CDR3 coding DNA: TGTGCCAGCAGCAAAGCGGGCCGGGGGGCGCTCCCCTACAATGAGCAGTTCTTC. Encoded protein: CASSKAGRGALPYNEQFF.

The J gene is TRBJ2-7, the V gene TRBV11-2; 9 bases agree with TRBD2. Germline values: CDR1 SGHAT, CDR2 FQNNGV. J gave up 7 bases and V 1 base, and 8 bases lay outside the gene matches. There are 15 residues in the CDR3. This chain's CDR3 is CASSLGPGLAREQYF. The DNA of the CDR3 is TGTGCCAGCAGCTTAGGCCCTGGACTAGCGCGTGAGCAGTACTTC. The full variable domain, completed using reference TRBV11-2 and TRBJ2-7, is EAGVAQSPRYKIIEKRQSVAFWCNPISGHATLYWYQQILGQGPKLLIQFQNNGVVDDSQLPKDRFSAERLKGVDSTLKIQPAKLEDSAVYLCASSLGPGLAREQYFGPGTRLTVT.

In nucleotides, the CDR3 is TGTGCCAGCAGTGAATCGGTGGCTAGAGGGGATACGCAGTATTTT. Amino acids: CASSESVARGDTQYF. The chain employs TRBV2 and TRBJ2-3, with a tentative D call TRBD2 (5 bases). V lost 2 bases and J lost 6, with 15 bases in between. The germline CDR1 and CDR2 sequences are SNHLY and FYNNEI. This CDR3 comprises 15 residues.

This clone occurred a few times. The V gene is TRBV28, the J gene TRBJ2-7; the match to TRBD1 covers 8 bases. Germline values: CDR1 MDHEN, CDR2 SYDVKM. The CDR3 spans 16 residues. Trimming took 4 bases from V and 4 from J; bases not matched to a gene: 12. The chain's CDR3 is CASSSVTGVGGYEQYF. CDR3 in DNA: TGTGCCAGCAGTTCCGTGACAGGGGTTGGGGGTTACGAGCAGTACTTC.

Here the CDR3 DNA reads TGCGCCAGCAGCTTGGGGGGGCTAGATGAGCAGTTCTTC. As protein: CASSLGGLDEQFF. The chain employs TRBV5-1 and TRBJ2-1; the D gene is possibly TRBD1 (6 bases). Looked up from germline, CDR1 is SGHRS and CDR2 is YFSETQ. The CDR3 sequence is 13 residues long. Trimming stripped 0 bases from V and 8 bases from J, with 9 bases between.

The chain uses TRBV7-9 and TRBJ2-7; D is unresolved. Trimming removed 5 bases from V and 7 bases from J, with 9 bases in between. CDR1 and CDR2 from the germline V gene are SEHNR and FQNEAQ (reference sequence). The CDR3 loop spans 11 amino acids. The CDR3 bases are TGTGCCAGCAGCCCCCAGTGGGAGCAGTACTTC. Translating gives CASSPQWEQYF.